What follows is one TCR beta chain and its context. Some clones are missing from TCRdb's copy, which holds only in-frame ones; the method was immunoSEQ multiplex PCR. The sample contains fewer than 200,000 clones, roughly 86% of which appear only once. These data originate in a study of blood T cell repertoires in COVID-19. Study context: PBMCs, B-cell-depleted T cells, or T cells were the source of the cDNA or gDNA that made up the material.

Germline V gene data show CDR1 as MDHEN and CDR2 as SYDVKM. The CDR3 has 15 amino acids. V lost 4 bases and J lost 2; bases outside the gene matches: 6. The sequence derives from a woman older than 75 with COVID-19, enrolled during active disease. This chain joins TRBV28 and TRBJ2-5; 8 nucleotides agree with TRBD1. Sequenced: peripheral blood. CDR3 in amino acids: CASSSNRGTQETQYF. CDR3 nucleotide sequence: TGTGCCAGCAGTTCAAACAGGGGGACACAAGAGACCCAGTACTTC.